This T cell receptor (beta chain) derives from a study of a mutant IDH1 vaccine in newly diagnosed glioma. The table came from immunoSEQ multiplex PCR; TCRdb's copy has only in-frame clones and leaves some out. This sample has some 90,000 clones, with around 80% found just once. Time point of the sample: baseline, week 1 (first vaccination visit). Treatment noted: pre-vaccination baseline after standard-of-care therapy. CDR3 length equals 16 residues. Between the trimmed V and J ends, which lost 3 bases and 0 bases, there was a span of 12 bases. Per the germline V gene, CDR1 is SGHDT and CDR2 is YYEEEE.

The chain carries TRBV5-6 and TRBJ2-2, with D perhaps assigned TRBD1 or TRBD2 (5 bases each). This sequence originates from a man aged 40-55 years with glioma. Some clones in this sample may be carry-over from other donors' samples. The specimen was PBMCs, collected from a glioma patient treated with radiotherapy, temozolomide or both. The CDR3 here is CASSSRGTSNTGELFF. CDR3 nucleotides: TGTGCCAGCAGCTCCCGGGGCACCTCGAACACCGGGGAGCTGTTTTTT.